This entry describes one TCR beta chain. In the original analysis: Estimation of nucleated cell counts was performed using reference gene primer amplification. Sequencing was performed with immunoSEQ multiplex PCR; in TCRdb, only in-frame clones are kept and a portion is missing. V, J and clone size derive from that table, while D and trimming were established from the DNA sequence. The sample has roughly 70,000 clones; over 80% are singletons. This sample was taken from a study of blood T cell repertoires in COVID-19. Study background: Collection of acute and convalescent COVID-19 samples took place in the United States, Italy and Spain. T cells, B-cell-depleted T cells, or PBMCs supplied cDNA or gDNA.

CDR1 and CDR2 from the germline V gene are SGHRS and YFSETQ. The V end was cut by 0 bases, the J end by 7 bases, with 14 bases between. CDR3 length: 14 amino acids. The TCR originated in a woman aged 80 or over with active COVID-19. Sequencing was done on a sample of peripheral blood. The V call is TRBV5-1, the J call TRBJ2-7; a possible D gene is TRBD1 (5 bases). The CDR3 DNA reads TGCGCCAGCAGCTTGGCTCAGGGAATAGGGGAGCAGTACTTC. Translated, it gives CASSLAQGIGEQYF.